This TCR beta chain was captured by sequencing in a study of blood T cell repertoires in COVID-19. Across the study: The analysed material was cDNA or gDNA that came from T cells, B-cell-depleted T cells, or PBMCs.

This CDR3 contains 13 residues. The trim removed 7 bases at V and 3 bases at J, leaving 5 bases unmatched. CDR1 is SQVTM and CDR2 is ANQGSEA in the germline V gene. Repertoires were generated with immunoSEQ multiplex PCR, while TCRdb's copy carries only in-frame clones and drops some. The sample contains fewer than 250,000 clones, approximately 81% of which appear only once. The source of this sequence is an elderly woman with COVID-19, enrolled during active disease. The sequenced sample was peripheral blood. This chain uses TRBV29-1 with TRBJ1-1; 10 positions match TRBD1. The CDR3 sequence is CSGGQGSDTEAFF. The CDR3, as DNA: TGCAGCGGGGGACAGGGGAGCGACACTGAAGCTTTCTTT.